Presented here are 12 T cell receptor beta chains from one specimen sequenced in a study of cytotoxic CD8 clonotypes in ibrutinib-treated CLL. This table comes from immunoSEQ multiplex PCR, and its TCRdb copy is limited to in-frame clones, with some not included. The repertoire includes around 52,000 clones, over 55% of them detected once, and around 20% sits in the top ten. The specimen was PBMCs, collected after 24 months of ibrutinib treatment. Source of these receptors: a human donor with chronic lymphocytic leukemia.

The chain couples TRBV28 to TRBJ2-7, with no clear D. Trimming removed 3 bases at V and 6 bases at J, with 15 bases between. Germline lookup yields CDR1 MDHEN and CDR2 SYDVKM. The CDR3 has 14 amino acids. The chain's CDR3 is CASSFTGETGEQYF. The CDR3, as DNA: TGTGCCAGCAGTTTTACTGGGGAAACGGGCGAGCAGTACTTC.

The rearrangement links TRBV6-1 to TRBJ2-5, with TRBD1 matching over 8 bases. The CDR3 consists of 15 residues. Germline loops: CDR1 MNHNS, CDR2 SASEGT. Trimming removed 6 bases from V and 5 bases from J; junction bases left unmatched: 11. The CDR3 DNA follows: TGTGCCAGCAGCCCCAGCCAGGGGGCAGGGGAGACCCAGTACTTC. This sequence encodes CASSPSQGAGETQYF.

The CDR3 DNA reads TGTGCCAGCACCCCAAACAGGGGGAGCACTGAAGCTTTCTTT. It translates to CASTPNRGSTEAFF. This sequence joins TRBV6-1 and TRBJ1-1, with 8 nucleotides matching TRBD1. This CDR3 comprises 14 residues. From germline, CDR1 is MNHNS and CDR2 SASEGT. V was pared by 7 bases and J by 4 bases, with 8 bases of the junction left unmatched.

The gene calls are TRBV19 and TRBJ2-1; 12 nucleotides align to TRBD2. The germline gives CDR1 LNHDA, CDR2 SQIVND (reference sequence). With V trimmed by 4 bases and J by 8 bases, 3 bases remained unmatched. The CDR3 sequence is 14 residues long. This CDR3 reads CASSTTSGSYEQFF. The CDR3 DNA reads TGTGCCAGTAGTACGACTAGCGGGAGCTATGAGCAGTTCTTC.

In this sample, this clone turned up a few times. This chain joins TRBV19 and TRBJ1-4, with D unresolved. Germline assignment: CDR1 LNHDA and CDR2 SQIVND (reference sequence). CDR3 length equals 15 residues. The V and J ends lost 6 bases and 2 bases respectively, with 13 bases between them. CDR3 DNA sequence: TGTGCCAGTAGGAGCTCTGGGTGGACTAATGAAAAACTGTTTTTT. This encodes CASRSSGWTNEKLFF.

CDR3 amino acids: CASSRGTALSYEQYV. The CDR3 DNA sequence: TGTGCCAGCAGCCGAGGGACAGCTCTCTCCTACGAGCAGTACGTC. V and J are TRBV6-4 and TRBJ2-7; 7 bases map to TRBD1. With V trimmed by 6 bases and J by 0 bases, 8 bases remained unmatched. Per germline, CDR1 MRHNA and CDR2 SNTAGT. The CDR3 has 15 residues.

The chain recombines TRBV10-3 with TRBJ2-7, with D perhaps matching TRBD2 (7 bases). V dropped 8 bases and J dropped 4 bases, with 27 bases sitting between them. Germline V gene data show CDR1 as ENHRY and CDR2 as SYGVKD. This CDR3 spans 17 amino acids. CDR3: CAIGGGGRTGKAYEQYF. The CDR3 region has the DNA TGTGCCATCGGAGGGGGGGGACGCACAGGGAAAGCTTACGAGCAGTACTTC.

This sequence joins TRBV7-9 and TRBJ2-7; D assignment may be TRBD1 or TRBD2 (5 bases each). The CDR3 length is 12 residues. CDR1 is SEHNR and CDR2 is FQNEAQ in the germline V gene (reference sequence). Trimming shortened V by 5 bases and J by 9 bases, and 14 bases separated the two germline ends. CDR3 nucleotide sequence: TGTGCCAGCAGCCCGGGGCTGGGCGCGCAGTACGTC. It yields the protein CASSPGLGAQYV.

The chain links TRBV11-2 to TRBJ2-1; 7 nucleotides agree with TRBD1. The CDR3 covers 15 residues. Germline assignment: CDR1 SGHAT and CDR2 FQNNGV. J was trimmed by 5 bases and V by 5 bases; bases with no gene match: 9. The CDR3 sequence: CASSPTGLADNEQFF. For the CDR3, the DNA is TGTGCCAGCAGCCCGACAGGGCTAGCAGACAATGAGCAGTTCTTC.

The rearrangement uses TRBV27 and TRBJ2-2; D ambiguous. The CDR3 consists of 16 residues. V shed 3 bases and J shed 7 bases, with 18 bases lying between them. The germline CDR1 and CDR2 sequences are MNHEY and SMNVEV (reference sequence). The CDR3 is CASSFLTSLVIGELFF. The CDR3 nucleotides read TGTGCCAGCAGTTTCCTTACGTCGTTGGTGATCGGGGAGCTGTTTTTT.

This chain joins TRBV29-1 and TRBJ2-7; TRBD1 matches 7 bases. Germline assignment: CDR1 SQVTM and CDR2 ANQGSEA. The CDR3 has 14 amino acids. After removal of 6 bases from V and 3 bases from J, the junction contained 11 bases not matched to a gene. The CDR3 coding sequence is TGCAGCGTCTATAGACAGGGACCTTACTACGAGCAGTACGTC. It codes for CSVYRQGPYYEQYV.

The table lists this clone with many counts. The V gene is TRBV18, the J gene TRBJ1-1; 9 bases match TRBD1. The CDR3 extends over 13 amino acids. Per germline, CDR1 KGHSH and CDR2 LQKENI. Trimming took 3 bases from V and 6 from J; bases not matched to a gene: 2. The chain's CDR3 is CASSPTGGSEAFF. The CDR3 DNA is TGTGCCAGCTCACCTACAGGGGGCTCTGAAGCTTTCTTT.